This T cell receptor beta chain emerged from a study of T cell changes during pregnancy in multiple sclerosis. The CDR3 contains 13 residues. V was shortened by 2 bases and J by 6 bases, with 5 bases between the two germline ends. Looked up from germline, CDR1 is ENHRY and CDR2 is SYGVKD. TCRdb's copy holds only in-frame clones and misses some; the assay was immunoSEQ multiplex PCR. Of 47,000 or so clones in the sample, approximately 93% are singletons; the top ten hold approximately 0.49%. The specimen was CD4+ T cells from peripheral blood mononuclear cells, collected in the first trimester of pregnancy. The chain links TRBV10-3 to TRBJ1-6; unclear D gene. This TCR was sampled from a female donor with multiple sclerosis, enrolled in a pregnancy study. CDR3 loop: CAISEGLNSPLHF. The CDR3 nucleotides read TGTGCCATCAGTGAGGGCCTTAATTCACCCCTCCACTTT.